This passage covers 16 T cell receptor beta chains from one sample sequenced in a study of beta chain features in type 1 diabetes. Isolated RNA was reverse transcribed in full, so expressed TCRB transcripts were sequenced. Sequenced by immunoSEQ multiplex PCR; TCRdb stores in-frame clones only, minus some. This table has roughly 450,000 clones, around 14% appearing once. Specimen: naive CD4+ T cells from blood. These receptors were obtained from a man aged 25-45 years in good health.

This clone was observed a handful of times. The chain combines TRBV10-3 with TRBJ2-1; the D is unclear. The CDR3 sequence is 13 residues long. Trimming shortened V by 0 bases and J by 7 bases, and 7 bases separated the two germline ends. The germline gives CDR1 ENHRY, CDR2 SYGVKD. The DNA of the CDR3 is TGTGCCATCAGTGAGTCCATTGCGAATGAGCAGTTCTTC. Protein product: CAISESIANEQFF.

This clone showed up just a few times. In the same sample, other DNA sequences code for this CDR3. The genes are TRBV9 and TRBJ2-5, with D uncertain. The CDR3 is made up of 14 amino acids. Per germline, CDR1 SGDLS and CDR2 YYNGEE. V dropped 2 bases and J dropped 2 bases, with 10 bases sitting between them. The CDR3 loop reads CASSVVGQQETQYF. CDR3 in DNA: TGTGCCAGCAGCGTGGTCGGGCAACAAGAGACCCAGTACTTC. The variable domain in full, with the rest retrieved from reference TRBV9 and TRBJ2-5, is DSGVTQTPKHLITATGQRVTLRCSPRSGDLSVYWYQQSLDQGLQFLIQYYNGEERAKGNILERFSAQQFPDLHSELNLSSLELGDSALYFCASSVVGQQETQYFGPGTRLLVL.

In DNA form, the CDR3 reads TGTGCCAGCAGTACGACAGCCCAAGAGACCCAGTACTTC. It translates to CASSTTAQETQYF. V usage is TRBV28 and J usage is TRBJ2-5; perhaps TRBD1 as D (5 bases). The CDR3 is 13 residues long. Germline assignment: CDR1 MDHEN and CDR2 SYDVKM. The germline V and J ends were trimmed by 5 bases and 1 base, with 8 bases remaining between them.

This clone was observed a handful of times. The chain has TRBV7-9 and TRBJ2-1; perhaps TRBD2 as D (5 bases). The germline V gene encodes CDR1 SEHNR and CDR2 FQNEAQ (reference sequence). The CDR3 loop spans 17 amino acids. With 4 bases removed from V and 3 bases from J, the gap between germline ends came to 19 bases. CDR3 sequence: CASSSAAAYESYNEQFF. Written as DNA, the CDR3 is TGTGCCAGCAGCTCCGCAGCGGCCTACGAGAGCTACAATGAGCAGTTCTTC.

The chain couples TRBV30 to TRBJ2-3, with a tentative D call TRBD2 (6 bases). Germline CDR1 and CDR2: GTSNPN and SVGIG (reference sequence). The CDR3 sequence is 10 residues long. V was pared by 5 bases and J by 8 bases, with 8 bases between. CDR3 in amino acids: CAWGGSTQYF. DNA of the CDR3: TGTGCCTGGGGGGGGAGTACGCAGTATTTT.

This clone was detected only a few times. V usage is TRBV21-1 and J usage is TRBJ1-6. TRBV21-1 is a pseudogene. This CDR3 has 21 residues. CDR3 residues: CASSKGHPSSYNSSHNSPLHF. The CDR3 region has the DNA TGTGCCAGCAGCAAAGGGCATCCGAGCTCCTATAATTCTTCGCATAATTCACCCCTCCACTTT.

The chain couples TRBV29-1 to TRBJ2-7; possible D gene TRBD2, 5 bases. Trimming took 7 bases from V and 4 from J, leaving 11 bases between them. The CDR3 covers 11 residues. The germline CDR1 and CDR2 sequences are SQVTM and ANQGSEA. CDR3 region: CSAQTGYEQYF. The CDR3 DNA reads as TGCAGCGCCCAGACGGGATACGAGCAGTACTTC.

Written as DNA, the CDR3 is TGTGCCAGCAGTTCCCCAGGCCACTCTGGGGCCAACGTCCTGACTTTC. Its protein is CASSSPGHSGANVLTF. The chain combines TRBV6-5 with TRBJ2-6; D unclear. Germline V gene sequence: CDR1 MNHEY, CDR2 SVGAGI. This CDR3 has 16 residues. V was cut by 4 bases and J by 0 bases, with 10 bases left in between.

This chain joins TRBV5-1 and TRBJ2-5; D may be TRBD2 (6 bases). The V gene's germline CDR1 is SGHRS and CDR2 YFSETQ. Trimming took off 3 bases at V and 5 bases at J, with 17 bases between the two ends. The CDR3 is 15 amino acids. This CDR3 is CASSSRGGDLETQYF. Here the CDR3 DNA reads TGCGCCAGCAGCTCGAGAGGCGGGGATTTGGAGACCCAGTACTTC.

This clone was seen more than once but under ten times. The rearrangement links TRBV14 to TRBJ2-7; TRBD2 matches at 9 bases. The ends lost 4 bases at V and 6 bases at J; junction bases unmatched: 19. The V gene's germline CDR1 is SGHDN and CDR2 FVKESK. The CDR3 loop spans 18 amino acids. CDR3 region: CASSPHSCGRAPRCEQYV. The DNA for the CDR3 is TGTGCCAGCAGCCCTCACTCTTGCGGGAGGGCCCCCCGTTGCGAGCAGTACGTC.

The V call is TRBV15, the J call TRBJ2-2, with 7 bases identical to TRBD1. The CDR3 extends over 15 amino acids. Trimming at V came to 5 bases and at J to 6 bases, leaving 9 bases not matched to a gene. Germline CDR1 reads LNHNV; CDR2 reads YYDKDF (reference sequence). The CDR3 reads CATSRTGHLSGELFF. Here the CDR3 DNA reads TGTGCCACCAGCCGGACAGGCCACTTGTCCGGGGAGCTGTTTTTT.

The V gene is TRBV5-1, the J gene TRBJ2-7; D gene ambiguous. This CDR3 has 15 amino acids. V was shortened by 0 bases and J by 1 base, with 11 bases between the two germline ends. Germline V gives CDR1 SGHRS, CDR2 YFSETQ. CDR3 loop: CASSLESRVSYEQYF. CDR3 nucleotides: TGCGCCAGCAGCTTGGAGTCTAGAGTTTCCTACGAGCAGTACTTC.

The chain recombines TRBV9 with TRBJ2-6; 8 positions agree with TRBD1. Germline CDR1 SGDLS, CDR2 YYNGEE. V lost 2 bases and J lost 4; bases outside the gene matches: 2. The CDR3 is made up of 15 amino acids. The CDR3 bases are TGTGCCAGCAGCGTTGACAGGGGCGGGGCCAACGTCCTGACTTTC. Its translation is CASSVDRGGANVLTF.

This sequence joins TRBV27 and TRBJ1-1; the D is unclear. The CDR3 has 13 amino acids. V was shortened by 1 base and J by 1 base, with 4 bases between the two germline ends. The germline V gene has CDR1 MNHEY and CDR2 SMNVEV (reference sequence). CDR3 in amino acids: CASSLWQNTEAFF. For the CDR3, the DNA is TGTGCCAGCAGTTTATGGCAGAACACTGAAGCTTTCTTT.

This clone showed up just a few times. The rearrangement joins TRBV14 to TRBJ1-1; D not resolved. The ends were cut back, 0 bases at V and 0 bases at J, with 11 bases in the middle. CDR1 is SGHDN, CDR2 FVKESK, per germline. The CDR3 consists of 16 residues. DNA of the CDR3: TGTGCCAGCAGCCAAGATCTTGGTCGGATGAACACTGAAGCTTTCTTT. Amino acids: CASSQDLGRMNTEAFF.

The gene calls are TRBV7-2 and TRBJ2-5, with a weak D call TRBD2 (6 bases). Germline-derived CDR1 and CDR2 are SGHTA and FQGNSA. V lost 1 base and J lost 5, with 14 bases in between. The CDR3 length is 15 residues. The CDR3 DNA reads as TGTGCCAGCAGCTTAGGTGACTTTGGGAGGGAGACCCAGTACTTC. This sequence encodes CASSLGDFGRETQYF.